Listed below are T cell receptor beta chains from one sample, sequenced in a study of T cells after yellow fever vaccination. A single record per CDR3 protein comes from TCRdb applying MiXCR to the 5' RACE reads. Counted here are roughly 79,000 distinct CDR3 sequences, around 7% occurring once; the ten biggest clones make up over 25%. The specimen was CD8+ T cells sorted from PBMCs, collected around 10 days after the first yellow fever vaccination. The receptor set was obtained from a man younger than 35 who received the YFV17D yellow fever vaccine. Each CDR3 is given with its conserved first and last residue. The order of the fields is D gene, J gene, clone size, V gene, CDR3 DNA, CDR3 protein. The D gene is left open where the match is weak. A clone size is listed for some rows: how often the clone was seen (once, few, many), or a class if it is expanded.

>-|TRBJ2-5|many|TRBV6-5
TGTGCCAGCAGTCGTGCCGGTTTGTACCAAGAGACCCAGTACTTC
CASSRAGLYQETQYF
>TRBD2|TRBJ2-1|many|TRBV7-6
TGTGCCAGCAGCTTAGGGAGACTAGCCGACAATGAGCAGTTCTTC
CASSLGRLADNEQFF
>-|TRBJ1-2|many|TRBV12-3/TRBV12-4
TGTGCCAGCAGTTTTGTGGAAGACTATGGCTACACCTTC
CASSFVEDYGYTF
>-|TRBJ1-1|many|TRBV12-3/TRBV12-4
TGTGCCAGCACTGATCGTAGCACTGAAGCTTTCTTT
CASTDRSTEAFF
>-|TRBJ1-5|many|TRBV6-2/TRBV6-3
TGTGCCAGCACCGACGCTAGGGGCAATCAGCCCCAGCATTTT
CASTDARGNQPQHF
>-|TRBJ1-2|-|TRBV6-1
TGTGCCAGCATTGCCCTACCTTTACTGTACTATGGCTACACCTTC
CASIALPLLYYGYTF
>-|TRBJ1-2|-|TRBV5-6
TGTGCCAGTGGGAGGGGTTCCTATGGCTACACCTTC
CASGRGSYGYTF
>TRBD1|TRBJ2-2|many|TRBV15
TGTGCCACCAGCAGAGATAGGGGACAGGGGGCCGCCGGGGAGCTGTTTTTT
CATSRDRGQGAAGELFF
>-|TRBJ2-3|few|TRBV27
TGTGCCAGCAGTTTTGGAGGGCAATGGACAGATACGCAGTATTTT
CASSFGGQWTDTQYF
>-|TRBJ2-2|many|TRBV12-3/TRBV12-4
TGTGCCAGCAGTTTCTTAGGGGAGCTGTTTTTT
CASSFLGELFF
>TRBD2|TRBJ2-5|-|TRBV5-1
TGCGCCAGCAGCTTGAAGACTAGCGGGGGGCTCCAGGAGACCCAGTACTTC
CASSLKTSGGLQETQYF
>TRBD1|TRBJ1-5|few|TRBV6-1
TGTGCCAGCAGTCATACCGACAGGGCCCAGCCCCAGCATTTT
CASSHTDRAQPQHF
>-|TRBJ2-7|-|TRBV7-3
TGTGCCAGCAGCTTATTCCCGGGATCGTACGAGCAGTACTTC
CASSLFPGSYEQYF
>TRBD1|TRBJ2-1|-|TRBV20-1
TGCAGTGCTACGGGGACAGGGACGGGGACACGGAATGAGCAGTTCTTC
CSATGTGTGTRNEQFF
>-|TRBJ2-7|many|TRBV11-2
TGTGCCAGCAGCTTAGGCATCCGGGGTACTGGGATCTACGAGCAGTACTTC
CASSLGIRGTGIYEQYF
>TRBD2|TRBJ2-3|-|TRBV18
TGTGCCAGCTCTCCAAAGAGAGCGGGGGCGGCGGATACGCAGTATTTT
CASSPKRAGAADTQYF
>TRBD1|TRBJ2-7|few|TRBV7-6
TGTGCCAGCGGGACAGGGGACTACGAGCAGTACTTC
CASGTGDYEQYF
>TRBD2|TRBJ2-7|few|TRBV12-3/TRBV12-4
TGTGCCAGCAGTTCCCCCGATAGCGGGGGGGGGTACGAGCAGTACTTC
CASSSPDSGGGYEQYF
>-|TRBJ2-1|few|TRBV2
TGTGCCAGCAGTGCGGCAACCTACAATGAGCAGTTCTTC
CASSAATYNEQFF
>-|TRBJ2-5|few|TRBV10-3
TGTGCCATCAGTGAGCCGATATGGACAGCCCAAGAGACCCAGTACTTC
CAISEPIWTAQETQYF
>-|TRBJ2-4|many|TRBV9
TGTGCCAGCAGCGCCTTTTCCGGGGACAACATTCAGTACTTC
CASSAFSGDNIQYF
>-|TRBJ1-4|-|TRBV5-1
TGCGCCAGCAGCTTTAGCGCGGGGTTTAATGAAAAACTGTTTTTT
CASSFSAGFNEKLFF
>TRBD2|TRBJ2-5|many|TRBV7-6
TGTGCCAGCAGCTTAGTGGGATTGGACTTAGCGGGGGAAGAGACCCAGTACTTC
CASSLVGLDLAGEETQYF
>TRBD1|TRBJ2-1|-|TRBV29-1
TGCAGCGTTGTTCCGGGACAGGGGGGTACCCTTGATGAGCAGTTCTTC
CSVVPGQGGTLDEQFF
>TRBD1|TRBJ1-1|-|TRBV30
TGTGCCTGGGGACCCGGACAGGTGAACACTGAAGCTTTCTTT
CAWGPGQVNTEAFF
>-|TRBJ1-1|many|TRBV12-3/TRBV12-4
TGTGCCAGCAGCCCTGATAACACTGAAGCTTTCTTT
CASSPDNTEAFF
>TRBD1|TRBJ2-7|-|TRBV27
TGTGCCAGCAGTTCGACAGGGGCGGCCTACGAGCAGTACTTC
CASSSTGAAYEQYF
>-|TRBJ1-5|many|TRBV3-1
TGTGCCAGCAGCCAAACTGCGGGCTCCAATCAGCCCCAGCATTTT
CASSQTAGSNQPQHF
>TRBD2|TRBJ2-2|few|TRBV7-8
TGTGCCAGCAGCTCCTCGGGAGCGGGGCCTAACACCGGGGAGCTGTTTTTT
CASSSSGAGPNTGELFF
>TRBD1|TRBJ1-4|few|TRBV4-1
TGCGCCAGCAGCCAAGTCCCTTATAAACAGGGGGCAGGGGAAAAACTGTTTTTT
CASSQVPYKQGAGEKLFF
>-|TRBJ2-7|few|TRBV5-6
TGTGCCAGCAGCTTGACCTCCTCTCACCACGAGCAGTACTTC
CASSLTSSHHEQYF
>TRBD1|TRBJ1-1|many|TRBV4-1
TGCGCCAGCAGCCAAGTTTCTGCAGGGGGATGGAACACTGAAGCTTTCTTT
CASSQVSAGGWNTEAFF
>-|TRBJ1-2|many|TRBV7-9
TGTGCCAGCAGCTTAGTCGGAAACTATGGCTACACCTTC
CASSLVGNYGYTF
>-|TRBJ2-1|many|TRBV7-3
TGTGCCAGCAGCCTAGCAAATGAGCAGTTCTTC
CASSLANEQFF
>TRBD1|TRBJ2-5|many|TRBV4-1
TGCGCCAGCAGCCGAGACTCGACAGGGACCAGAGAGACCCAGTACTTC
CASSRDSTGTRETQYF